Shown below are 10 T cell receptor beta chains from a single sample sequenced in a study of CD8 T cells in ankylosing spondylitis. TCRdb recomputed calls from the 5' RACE reads with MiXCR, one row per CDR3 protein. The sample includes 150,000 to 200,000 distinct CDR3 sequences, around a tenth seen only once; the top ten take 29%. Sample: blood, either unsorted or a sorted T cell fraction (not recorded which). The receptors originated from a male donor with ankylosing spondylitis or in good health (not recorded which).

This clonotype was counted only a few times. The CDR3 sequence: CASSLPGTDTQYF. CDR3 nucleotides: TGTGCCAGCAGCCTTCCGGGAACAGATACGCAGTATTTT. The V call is TRBV9, the J call TRBJ2-3; TRBD2 is a possible D gene (5 bases). The V gene's germline CDR1 is SGDLS and CDR2 YYNGEE. CDR3 length: 13 residues. Trimming shortened V by 4 bases and J by 3 bases, and 9 bases separated the two germline ends.

This clonotype came up a few times. The rearrangement joins TRBV24-1 to TRBJ2-5; no definite D call. The germline gives CDR1 KGHDR, CDR2 SFDVKD. V shed 0 bases and J shed 4 bases, with 8 bases lying between them. The CDR3 contains 14 residues. CDR3 protein: CATSDLLGLETQYF. CDR3 nucleotide sequence: TGTGCCACCAGTGATTTGCTGGGGTTAGAGACCCAGTACTTC.

This clonotype occurred a few times. The rearrangement joins TRBV20-1 to TRBJ1-2; 8 bases agree with TRBD1. V dropped 1 base and J dropped 4; count of bases not matched to a gene: 5. CDR1 is DFQATT, CDR2 SNEGSKA, per germline (reference sequence). The CDR3 has 14 amino acids. In DNA form, the CDR3 reads TGCAGTGCTAGAGGACAGGGGTGGAGCTATGGCTACACCTTC. Protein: CSARGQGWSYGYTF.

Many counts were recorded for this clonotype. This chain joins TRBV29-1 and TRBJ2-5, with 8 bases identical to TRBD2. This CDR3 has 14 amino acids. In germline, CDR1 is SQVTM, CDR2 ANQGSEA. The ends lost 5 bases at V and 4 bases at J; junction bases unmatched: 9. CDR3: CSVLTGGPGETQYF. The CDR3 nucleotides are TGCAGCGTTCTAACGGGGGGGCCAGGAGAGACCCAGTACTTC.

The chain carries TRBV6-5 and TRBJ2-1; 9 bases align to TRBD2. CDR3 length: 18 amino acids. The germline CDR1 and CDR2 sequences are MNHEY and SVGAGI. The V gene end was trimmed by 0 bases and the J gene end by 0 bases; junction bases not matched to a gene: 6. CDR3 region: CASSYSGLAGLSYNEQFF. As DNA, the CDR3 is TGTGCCAGCAGTTACTCGGGGCTAGCGGGACTCTCCTACAATGAGCAGTTCTTC.

This clonotype was recorded at least ten times. V and J are TRBV12-3 or TRBV12-4 and TRBJ2-7; 8 bases are shared with TRBD1. The ends lost 2 bases at V and 5 bases at J; junction bases unmatched: 11. The CDR3 sequence is 16 residues long. The CDR3 bases are TGTGCCAGCAGTTTATGGCGAGACAGGGGCCGGGACGAGCAGTACTTC. The encoded protein is CASSLWRDRGRDEQYF.

This clonotype was observed at least ten times. The gene calls are TRBV20-1 and TRBJ1-6; weak D call: TRBD1 (5 bases). V was pared by 4 bases and J by 10 bases, with 17 bases between. This CDR3 has 14 residues. Germline loops: CDR1 DFQATT, CDR2 SNEGSKA (reference sequence). The CDR3 sequence: CSAIPPTEGSPLHF. Here the CDR3 DNA reads TGCAGTGCTATCCCTCCGACAGAAGGCTCACCCCTCCACTTT.

Only a few counts were recorded for this clonotype. The chain has TRBV18 and TRBJ2-5; tentative D call: TRBD2 (5 bases). This CDR3 has 13 amino acids. Trimming shortened V by 5 bases and J by 3 bases, and 10 bases separated the two germline ends. The germline gives CDR1 KGHSH, CDR2 LQKENI. CDR3: CASSSDFKETQYF. Written as DNA, the CDR3 is TGTGCCAGCTCATCGGACTTTAAAGAGACCCAGTACTTC.

This clonotype was recorded many times. The chain has TRBV5-1 and TRBJ2-2; D not certain. The germline gives CDR1 SGHRS, CDR2 YFSETQ. This CDR3 has 17 residues. V shed 0 bases and J shed 1 base, with 13 bases lying between them. The CDR3 region is CASSLAPVRMNTGELFF. The CDR3 nucleotides read TGCGCCAGCAGCTTGGCCCCAGTAAGGATGAACACCGGGGAGCTGTTTTTT.

Many counts were recorded for this clonotype. The chain joins TRBV12-3 or TRBV12-4 to TRBJ2-3, with 10 bases matching TRBD2. J lost 1 base, V lost 6 bases, and 4 bases had no gene match. The CDR3 covers 15 residues. This CDR3 is CASSRSGGRTDTQYF. Written as DNA, the CDR3 is TGTGCCAGCAGCCGTAGCGGGGGGCGCACAGATACGCAGTATTTT.